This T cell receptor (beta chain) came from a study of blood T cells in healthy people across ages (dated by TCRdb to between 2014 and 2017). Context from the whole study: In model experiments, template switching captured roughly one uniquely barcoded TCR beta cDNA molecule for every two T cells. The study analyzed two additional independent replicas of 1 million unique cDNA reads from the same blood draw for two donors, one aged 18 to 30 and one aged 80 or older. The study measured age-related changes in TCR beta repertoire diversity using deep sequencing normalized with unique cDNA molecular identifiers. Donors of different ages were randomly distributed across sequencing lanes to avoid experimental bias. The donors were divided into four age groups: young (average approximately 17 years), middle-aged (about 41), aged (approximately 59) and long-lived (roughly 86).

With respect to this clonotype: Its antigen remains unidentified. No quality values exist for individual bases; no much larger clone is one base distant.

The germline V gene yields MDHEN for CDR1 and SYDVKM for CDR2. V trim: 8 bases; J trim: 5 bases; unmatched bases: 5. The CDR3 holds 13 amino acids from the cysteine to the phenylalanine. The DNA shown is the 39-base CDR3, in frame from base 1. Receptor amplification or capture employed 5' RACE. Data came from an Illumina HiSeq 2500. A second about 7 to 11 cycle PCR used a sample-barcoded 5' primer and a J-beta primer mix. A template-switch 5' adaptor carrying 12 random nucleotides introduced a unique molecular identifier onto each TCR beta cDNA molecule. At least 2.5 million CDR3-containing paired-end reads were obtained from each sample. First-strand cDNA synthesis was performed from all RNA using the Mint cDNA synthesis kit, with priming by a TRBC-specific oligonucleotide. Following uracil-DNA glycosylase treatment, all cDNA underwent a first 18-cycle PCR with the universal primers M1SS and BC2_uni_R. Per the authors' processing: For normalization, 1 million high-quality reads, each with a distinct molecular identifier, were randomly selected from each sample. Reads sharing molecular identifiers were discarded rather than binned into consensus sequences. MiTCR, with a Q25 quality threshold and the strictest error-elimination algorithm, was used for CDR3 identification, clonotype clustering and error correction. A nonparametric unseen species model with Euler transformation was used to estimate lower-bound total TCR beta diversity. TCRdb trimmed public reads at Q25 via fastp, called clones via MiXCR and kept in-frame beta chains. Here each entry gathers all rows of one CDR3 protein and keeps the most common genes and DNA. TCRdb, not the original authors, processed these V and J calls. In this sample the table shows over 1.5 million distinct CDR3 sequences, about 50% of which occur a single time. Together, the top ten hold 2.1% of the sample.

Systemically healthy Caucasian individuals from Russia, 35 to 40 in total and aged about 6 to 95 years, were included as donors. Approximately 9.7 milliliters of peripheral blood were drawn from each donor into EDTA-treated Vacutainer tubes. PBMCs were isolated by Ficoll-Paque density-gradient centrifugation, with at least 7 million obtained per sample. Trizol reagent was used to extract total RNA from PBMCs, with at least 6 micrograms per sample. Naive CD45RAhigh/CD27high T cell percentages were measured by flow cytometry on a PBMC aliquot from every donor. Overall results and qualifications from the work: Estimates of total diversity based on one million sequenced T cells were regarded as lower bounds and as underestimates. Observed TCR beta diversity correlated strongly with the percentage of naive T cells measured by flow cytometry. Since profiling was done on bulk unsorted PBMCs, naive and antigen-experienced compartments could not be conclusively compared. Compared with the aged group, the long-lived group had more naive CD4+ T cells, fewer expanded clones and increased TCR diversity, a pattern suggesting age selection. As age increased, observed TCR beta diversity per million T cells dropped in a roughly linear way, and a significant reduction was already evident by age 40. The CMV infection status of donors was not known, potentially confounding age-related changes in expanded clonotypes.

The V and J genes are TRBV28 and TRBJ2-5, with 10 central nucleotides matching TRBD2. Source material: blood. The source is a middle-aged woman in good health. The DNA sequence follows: TGTGCCAGCGTAGCGGGGGGCTGGGAGACCCAGTACTTC. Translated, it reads CASVAGGWETQYF.